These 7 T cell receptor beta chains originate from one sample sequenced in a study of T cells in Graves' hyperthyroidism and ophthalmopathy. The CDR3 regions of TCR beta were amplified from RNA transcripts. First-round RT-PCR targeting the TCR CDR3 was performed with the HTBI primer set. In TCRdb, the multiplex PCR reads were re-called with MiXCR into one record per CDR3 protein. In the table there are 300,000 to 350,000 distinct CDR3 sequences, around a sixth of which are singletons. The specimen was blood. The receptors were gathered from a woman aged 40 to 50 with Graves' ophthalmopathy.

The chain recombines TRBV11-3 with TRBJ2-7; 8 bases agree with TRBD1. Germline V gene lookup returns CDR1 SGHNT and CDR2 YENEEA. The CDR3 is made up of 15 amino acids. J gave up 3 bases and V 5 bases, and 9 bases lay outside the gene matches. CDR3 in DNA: TGTGCCAGCAGCGAGACAGGGGTAGACGGCTACGAGCAGTACTTC. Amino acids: CASSETGVDGYEQYF.

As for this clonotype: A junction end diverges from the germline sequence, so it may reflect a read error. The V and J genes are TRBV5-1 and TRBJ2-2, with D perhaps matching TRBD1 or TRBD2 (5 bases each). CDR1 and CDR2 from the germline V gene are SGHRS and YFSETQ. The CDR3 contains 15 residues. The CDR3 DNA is TGCGCCAGCAGCTTTCCGAGGGACGACACCGAGGAGCTGTTTTTT. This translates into CASSFPRDDTEELFF.

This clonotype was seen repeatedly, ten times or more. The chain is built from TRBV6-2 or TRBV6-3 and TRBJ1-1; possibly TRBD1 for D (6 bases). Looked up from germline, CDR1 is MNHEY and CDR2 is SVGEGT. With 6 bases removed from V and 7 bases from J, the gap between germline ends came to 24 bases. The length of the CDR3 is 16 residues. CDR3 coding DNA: TGTGCCAGCAGACGCGCCGGGACAAGCCAACCTGGTGAAGCTTTCTTT. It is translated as CASRRAGTSQPGEAFF.

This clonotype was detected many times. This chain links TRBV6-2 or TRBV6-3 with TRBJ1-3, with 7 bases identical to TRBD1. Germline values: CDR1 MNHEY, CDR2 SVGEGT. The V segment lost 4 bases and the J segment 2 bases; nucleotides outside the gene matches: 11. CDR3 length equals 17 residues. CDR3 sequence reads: CASSSSGQDNTGNTIYF. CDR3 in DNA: TGTGCCAGCAGTTCCTCAGGACAGGACAACACTGGAAACACCATATATTTT.

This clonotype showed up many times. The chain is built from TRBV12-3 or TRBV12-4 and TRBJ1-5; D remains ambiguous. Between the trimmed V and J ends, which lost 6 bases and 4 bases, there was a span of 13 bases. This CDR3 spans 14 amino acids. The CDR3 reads CASSLDTPNQPQHF. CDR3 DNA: TGTGCCAGCAGCCTTGATACTCCTAATCAGCCCCAGCATTTT.

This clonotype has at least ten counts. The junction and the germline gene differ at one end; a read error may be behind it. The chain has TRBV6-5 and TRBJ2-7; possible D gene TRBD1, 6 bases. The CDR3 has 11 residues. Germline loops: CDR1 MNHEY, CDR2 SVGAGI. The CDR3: CASSYGDNGLF. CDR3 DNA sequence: TGTGCCAGCAGTTACGGGGACAATGGCCTCTTC.

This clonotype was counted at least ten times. CDR3 sequence reads: CASSFASYQPQHF. In DNA form, the CDR3 reads TGTGCCAGCAGCTTTGCCTCGTATCAGCCCCAGCATTTT. V is TRBV7-2 and J is TRBJ1-5; D is unresolved. Germline assignment: CDR1 SGHTA and CDR2 FQGNSA. There are 13 residues in the CDR3. The ends were cut back, 3 bases at V and 5 bases at J, with 8 bases in the middle.